This T cell receptor (beta chain) was profiled in a study of CD8+ T cells in alopecia areata. TCR sequencing used cDNA made by reverse transcription of extracted RNA. The assay was immunoSEQ multiplex PCR, and TCRdb's table has in-frame clones only and misses some. Altogether 89,000 or so clones are present, 45% to 60% being singletons, with the ten largest covering around 5%. Patients with alopecia areata provided lesional scalp punch biopsies as well as peripheral blood. This clone came up once. Its matching antigen is unknown. Study results and caveats: There were also resident alphabeta T cells of normal skin sequenced in scalp samples. Sharing of TCRs across patients appeared less clear than in mice, possibly for HLA-related reasons.

Germline CDR1 reads SEHNR; CDR2 reads FQNEAQ (reference sequence). This CDR3 has 16 amino acids. With V trimmed by 5 bases and J by 6 bases, 12 bases remained unmatched. Sequencing used NKG2D-high CD8+ T cells sorted from blood. The chain uses TRBV7-9 and TRBJ2-1; 8 bases map to TRBD1. The origin of this receptor is a human donor with alopecia areata. The CDR3: CASSPERTGLFNEQFF. As DNA, the CDR3 is TGTGCCAGCAGCCCTGAACGGACAGGGTTATTCAATGAGCAGTTCTTC.